These T cell receptor beta chains were read from a single sample in a study of CD8 T cells in ankylosing spondylitis. One entry per CDR3 protein results from TCRdb running MiXCR on the 5' RACE reads. The top ten clones hold roughly 5% of a sample with tens of thousands of distinct CDR3 sequences, approximately 6% of them seen once. Source material: synovial fluid, either unsorted or a sorted T cell fraction (not recorded which). The receptors come from a male donor with ankylosing spondylitis. CDR3s include the opening cysteine and the closing phenylalanine or tryptophan. Each record gives: J gene, D gene, V gene, clone size, CDR3 DNA, CDR3 protein. D genes are given only for firm matches. Not every row has a clone size; where given, it reads once, few, many or a size class.

TRBJ2-5 | NA | TRBV5-1 | many | TGCGCCAGCAGCTTGATGGGGATGGAAAAGACCCAGTACTTC | CASSLMGMEKTQYF
TRBJ2-1 | TRBD2 | TRBV12-3/TRBV12-4 | many | TGTGCCAGCAGAGGACTAGCGGGAGGGCAATCCTACAATGAGCAGTTCTTC | CASRGLAGGQSYNEQFF
TRBJ2-3 | NA | TRBV6-5 | many | TGTGCCAGCAGGGGGGGGGCAGGGGATACGCAGTATTTT | CASRGGAGDTQYF
TRBJ2-7 | NA | TRBV12-3/TRBV12-4 | medium-sized | TGTGCCAGCAGTTTCGGACCCTACGAGCAGTACTTC | CASSFGPYEQYF
TRBJ2-3 | NA | TRBV29-1 | many | TGCAGCGTTGATCTAGCAGATACGCAGTATTTT | CSVDLADTQYF
TRBJ2-7 | NA | TRBV27 | many | TGTGCCAGCAGTTTAGGCAGGGAAGCCTACGAGCAGTACTTC | CASSLGREAYEQYF
TRBJ2-3 | NA | TRBV28 | many | TGTGCCAGCAGTCCGACAGATACGCAGTATTTT | CASSPTDTQYF
TRBJ2-1 | NA | TRBV10-1 | few | TGCGCCAGCTCCGAGTCGGGGGCGCCTCGGGATGAGCAGTTCTTC | CASSESGAPRDEQFF
TRBJ2-7 | NA | TRBV25-1 | many | TGTGCCAGCAGTGAAGGTCACCGGTCCTACGAGCAGTACTTC | CASSEGHRSYEQYF
TRBJ2-1 | TRBD2 | TRBV28 | few | TGTGCCAGCAGTTTAATTACTAGCGGGGCCCTTCATGAGCAGTTCTTC | CASSLITSGALHEQFF
TRBJ2-5 | NA | TRBV19 | few | TGTGCCAGTAGTATAAGTGACACCCGACAAGAGACCCAGTACTTC | CASSISDTRQETQYF
TRBJ2-7 | TRBD1 | TRBV20-1 | many | TGCAGTGCTAGAGACCTCCTGGGACAGGGGTACAACGAGCAGTACTTC | CSARDLLGQGYNEQYF
TRBJ1-1 | NA | TRBV29-1 | many | TGCAGCGCCGAGTGGGGGGGTAACACTGAAGCTTTCTTT | CSAEWGGNTEAFF
TRBJ2-7 | TRBD1 | TRBV12-5 | NA | TGTGCTAGTGGGGGACAGAGCTCCTACGAGCAGTACTTC | CASGGQSSYEQYF
TRBJ2-7 | NA | TRBV9 | many | TGTGCCAGCAGCGTAGGGGGGTACAGGGATGTACACGAGCAGTACTTC | CASSVGGYRDVHEQYF
TRBJ2-3 | NA | TRBV7-3 | NA | TGTGCCAGCAGCTTAGGAGGCTGGGGGAACACAGATACGCAGTATTTT | CASSLGGWGNTDTQYF
TRBJ2-1 | NA | TRBV24-1 | many | TGTGCCACCAGTGGCGGACCTTATGAGCAGTTCTTC | CATSGGPYEQFF
TRBJ2-7 | NA | TRBV5-1 | many | TGCGCCAGCAGCTTGGCGGGGCAAAGAGACGAGCAGTACTTC | CASSLAGQRDEQYF
TRBJ1-2 | NA | TRBV24-1 | many | TGTGCCACCAGTGATTCGGCAGGGGACTATGGCTACACCTTC | CATSDSAGDYGYTF
TRBJ2-7 | TRBD1 | TRBV20-1 | medium-sized | TGCAGTGCTAGAGGCCCGGGACAGCCATTCTTC | CSARGPGQPFF
TRBJ1-1 | NA | TRBV6-2/TRBV6-3 | NA | TGTGCCAGCAGTTACTCTGGGCAGGGACCCAGCACTGAAGCTTTCTTT | CASSYSGQGPSTEAFF
TRBJ2-7 | TRBD1 | TRBV23-1 | many | TGCGCCAGCAGTCAAAGGGACAGGGTACCCTACGAGCAGTACTTC | CASSQRDRVPYEQYF
TRBJ2-3 | NA | TRBV4-2 | many | TGTGCCAGCAGCTCAAGGGGGGCCGCAGGTAGCGGCCCCACAGATACGCAGTATTTT | CASSSRGAAGSGPTDTQYF
TRBJ2-2 | NA | TRBV24-1 | many | TGTGCCACCAGTGATTTGTACAGTCCAGACCTAACCGGGGAGCTGTTTTTT | CATSDLYSPDLTGELFF
TRBJ2-7 | TRBD1 | TRBV5-1 | many | TGCGCCAGCAGCTTGGGACAGGGGGCCTACGAGCAGTACTTC | CASSLGQGAYEQYF
TRBJ1-2 | NA | TRBV6-5 | few | TGTGCCAGCAGCCGGGCCGGAGATGGCTACACCTTC | CASSRAGDGYTF
TRBJ1-1 | NA | TRBV6-2/TRBV6-3 | NA | TGTGCCACCTCATGGGGGGGCAACGGGATGAACACTGAAGCTTTCTTT | CATSWGGNGMNTEAFF
TRBJ1-5 | TRBD1 | TRBV7-9 | NA | TGTGCCAGCAGTTCGGACAGGTCAACCTACAATCAGCCCCAGCATTTT | CASSSDRSTYNQPQHF
TRBJ1-2 | NA | TRBV20-1 | few | TGCAGTGCTAGAGAAAAGTTTCTGGGATACACCTTC | CSAREKFLGYTF
TRBJ1-2 | NA | TRBV29-1 | many | TGCAGCGCCCAAGGTCCGTTGCTGGGTGGCTACACCTTC | CSAQGPLLGGYTF
TRBJ2-2 | NA | TRBV20-1 | few | TGCAGTGTTCAAGCTACAGGGTTTGAGAACACCGGGGAGCTGTTTTTT | CSVQATGFENTGELFF
TRBJ2-3 | NA | TRBV7-9 | many | TGTGCCAGCAGCCGTGGATGGTCGGGATCGACAGATACGCAGTATTTT | CASSRGWSGSTDTQYF
TRBJ2-6 | NA | TRBV5-8 | many | TGTGCCAGCAGGGTCTCTGGGGCCAACGTCCTGACTTTC | CASRVSGANVLTF
TRBJ2-4 | NA | TRBV4-2 | many | TGTGCCAGCAGCCAAGGTCGATTAGCCAAAAACATTCAGTACTTC | CASSQGRLAKNIQYF
TRBJ2-1 | NA | TRBV7-2 | few | TGTGCCAGCAGCTTTGAGACGGGGAACAATGAGCAGTTCTTC | CASSFETGNNEQFF
TRBJ1-5 | NA | TRBV7-6 | few | TGTGCCAGCAGCTTAGATTTTGTCCAGCCCCAGCATTTT | CASSLDFVQPQHF
TRBJ1-2 | NA | TRBV7-2 | few | TGTGCCAGCAGCTTCCAAAGGGTTGGCTACACCTTC | CASSFQRVGYTF
TRBJ2-7 | TRBD2 | TRBV27 | many | TGTGCCAGCAGCTTCGCCGGGACTAGCGGGTCTTACGAGCAGTACTTC | CASSFAGTSGSYEQYF
TRBJ1-2 | NA | TRBV4-1 | NA | TGCGCCAGCAGCCAAGAACAGGGACCGAATTATGGCTACACCTTC | CASSQEQGPNYGYTF
TRBJ1-2 | TRBD1 | TRBV2 | many | TGTGCCAGCAGTGATCGGGCCAGGGGGCGCGGTGGTGGCTACACCTTC | CASSDRARGRGGGYTF
TRBJ2-6 | NA | TRBV29-1 | many | TGCAGCGTTGATGTGGATGGGGCCAACGTCCTGACTTTC | CSVDVDGANVLTF
TRBJ1-1 | NA | TRBV29-1 | few | TGCAGCGGGGGACCGGTGAACACTGAAGCTTTCTTT | CSGGPVNTEAFF
TRBJ2-1 | TRBD1 | TRBV6-2/TRBV6-3 | NA | TGTGCCAGCAGCCCTGACAGGGTTCATGAGCAGTTCTTC | CASSPDRVHEQFF